The 7 T cell receptor beta chains presented below share a single source sample, sequenced in a study of blood T cell repertoires in COVID-19. TCRdb's copy holds only in-frame clones and misses some; the assay was immunoSEQ multiplex PCR. Counted here are roughly 430,000 clones, 88% occurring once; the ten biggest clones make up around 2.1%. Sequenced material: PBMCs or T cells enriched from blood (not recorded which). These receptors all come from a woman in her 40s with acute COVID-19.

This clone was detected once. The chain joins TRBV25-1 to TRBJ1-6; TRBD1 might be the D (6 bases). The length of the CDR3 is 16 residues. V was trimmed by 10 bases and J by 6 bases, leaving 22 bases between them. CDR1 MGHDK and CDR2 SYGVNS come from the germline V gene. CDR3 residues: CATMEGGASTNSPLHF. The CDR3 DNA follows: TGTGCCACCATGGAGGGGGGGGCTTCCACTAATTCACCCCTCCACTTT.

V and J are TRBV27 and TRBJ2-7; TRBD1 aligns across 11 bases. The germline gives CDR1 MNHEY, CDR2 SMNVEV (reference sequence). Losses at the gene ends were 3 bases for V and 7 bases for J; bases not matched to a gene: 11. The CDR3 spans 16 residues. The CDR3 loop is CASSFGPDRGLGEQYF. CDR3 bases: TGTGCCAGCAGTTTTGGTCCGGACAGGGGGCTTGGAGAGCAGTACTTC.

V gene TRBV6-5 combines with J gene TRBJ2-1, with unresolved D. CDR1 is MNHEY and CDR2 is SVGAGI in the germline V gene. V was cut by 0 bases and J by 6 bases, with 12 bases left in between. The CDR3 length is 15 residues. CDR3 sequence (DNA): TGTGCCAGCAGTTACTCGGCGACTGCCACCAATGAGCAGTTCTTC. Its protein product is CASSYSATATNEQFF.

This sequence joins TRBV3-1 (or the pseudogene TRBV3-2) and TRBJ1-2, with 10 nucleotides matching TRBD1. The CDR3 runs 14 residues. Germline lookup yields CDR1 LGHDT and CDR2 YNNKEL (reference sequence). V trimming: 3 bases; J trimming: 6 bases; junction bases outside the gene matches: 4. CDR3 loop: CASSQTGGFDGYTF. The CDR3 DNA reads as TGTGCCAGCAGCCAGACAGGGGGCTTTGATGGCTACACCTTC.

This chain uses TRBV29-1 with TRBJ1-1; 10 nucleotides line up with TRBD1. In germline, CDR1 is SQVTM, CDR2 ANQGSEA. Trimming cost V 6 bases and J 5 bases; bases outside gene matches: 12. The CDR3 totals 15 residues. CDR3 amino acids: CSVARQGAKGTEAFF. As DNA, the CDR3 is TGCAGCGTCGCCAGACAGGGGGCAAAGGGTACTGAAGCTTTCTTT. Based on the CDR3 plus reference TRBV29-1 and TRBJ1-1, the full variable domain is SAVISQKPSRDICQRGTSLTIQCQVDSQVTMMFWYRQQPGQSLTLIATANQGSEATYESGFVIDKFPISRPNLTFSTLTVSNMSPEDSSIYLCSVARQGAKGTEAFFGQGTRLTVV.

The chain carries TRBV30 and TRBJ1-6; 7 bases are a match to TRBD1. Germline V gene sequence: CDR1 GTSNPN, CDR2 SVGIG (reference sequence). This CDR3 is 11 amino acids long. J gave up 13 bases and V 4 bases, and 4 bases lay outside the gene matches. DNA for the CDR3: TGTGCCTGGAAACAGGGGATCCCCCTCCACTTT. Protein product: CAWKQGIPLHF.

The chain is built from TRBV19 and TRBJ2-7; 9 bases fit TRBD2. This CDR3 region has 15 residues. From germline, CDR1 is LNHDA and CDR2 SQIVND (reference sequence). Unmatched junction bases numbered 13, after V lost 7 bases and J lost 6 bases. CDR3 nucleotide sequence: TGTGCCAGTACCCTTAGCGGGGGCCTGGCCTTCGAGCAGTACTTC. It is translated as CASTLSGGLAFEQYF.